These 27 T cell receptor beta chains were sequenced from one sample in a study of blood T cell repertoires in COVID-19. Libraries were prepared by immunoSEQ multiplex PCR; TCRdb keeps only in-frame clonotypes and omits some of them. Among 140,000 or so clones, 76% were seen once, and the ten largest hold less than 4.5%. Material: peripheral blood. The origin of the receptors is a man aged 55 to 70 with acute or convalescent COVID-19.

This clone was recorded once. The chain recombines TRBV19 with TRBJ2-3; 10 bases are shared with TRBD2. From germline, CDR1 is LNHDA and CDR2 SQIVND (reference sequence). CDR3 length: 19 amino acids. Trimming cost V 2 bases and J 4 bases; bases outside gene matches: 15. The DNA for the CDR3 is TGTGCCAGTAGTATAAGGGGGGCTTCGGCTAGCGGGAGTCCAGATACGCAGTATTTT. It codes for CASSIRGASASGSPDTQYF.

This clone was found a few times. This chain links TRBV5-1 with TRBJ1-3; D not resolved. The CDR3 totals 16 residues. Trimming cost V 4 bases and J 3 bases, with 17 bases left between them. Germline V lookup: CDR1 SGHRS, CDR2 YFSETQ. In DNA, the CDR3 is TGCGCCAGCAGCCCGGGGTCTGTTAGCTTTGGAAACACCATATATTTT. Its protein product is CASSPGSVSFGNTIYF.

This clone was seen only once. This sequence joins TRBV3-1 (or the pseudogene TRBV3-2) and TRBJ2-1, with 7 bases lining up with TRBD2. CDR1 is LGHDT and CDR2 is YNNKEL in the germline V gene (reference sequence). This CDR3 has 16 residues. V was pared by 1 base and J by 3 bases, with 6 bases of the junction left unmatched. This CDR3 is CASSQAGTNLYNEQFF. CDR3 bases: TGTGCCAGCAGCCAAGCGGGGACTAACCTCTACAATGAGCAGTTCTTC.

The rearrangement uses TRBV10-1 and TRBJ2-7; 11 bases fit TRBD2. The trim removed 3 bases at V and 2 bases at J, leaving 3 bases unmatched. The CDR3 totals 15 residues. The germline V gene encodes CDR1 WNHNN and CDR2 SYGVQD (reference sequence). In nucleotides, the CDR3 is TGCGCCAGCAGTGAAGGGACTAGCGGACCCTACGAGCAGTACTTC. Translated: CASSEGTSGPYEQYF.

The V gene is TRBV6-5, the J gene TRBJ2-7, with 7 bases fitting TRBD2. The V and J ends lost 7 bases and 2 bases, in that order; junction bases with no gene match: 8. This CDR3 spans 14 amino acids. CDR1 is MNHEY and CDR2 is SVGAGI in the germline V gene. The DNA of the CDR3 is TGTGCCAGCACTCACGGGCGGGGGACCTACGAGCAGTACTTC. Protein product: CASTHGRGTYEQYF.

V and J are TRBV7-2 and TRBJ2-1; 7 bases line up with TRBD2. The CDR3 runs 16 residues. V lost 5 bases and J lost 8; bases outside the gene matches: 15. Germline CDR1 is SGHTA and CDR2 is FQGNSA. The CDR3 sequence: CASSPRGREGRYEQFF. The CDR3 DNA sequence: TGTGCCAGCAGCCCCCGTGGGAGGGAGGGCCGCTATGAGCAGTTCTTC. Together with reference TRBV7-2 and TRBJ2-1, the CDR3 gives the full variable domain: GAGVSQSPSNKVTEKGKDVELRCDPISGHTALYWYRQSLGQGLEFLIYFQGNSAPDKSGLPSDRFSAERTGGSVSTLTIQRTQQEDSAVYLCASSPRGREGRYEQFFGPGTRLTVL.

J is TRBJ2-2 and V is TRBV6-4, with a possible D match to TRBD2 (5 bases). V was trimmed by 2 bases and J by 13 bases, leaving 11 bases between them. The CDR3 spans 12 residues. Germline V gives CDR1 MRHNA, CDR2 SNTAGT. CDR3 in amino acids: CASSDGGRRLFF. The CDR3 bases are TGTGCCAGCAGTGACGGAGGTCGGAGGCTGTTTTTT.

The genes are TRBV19 and TRBJ2-5; D might be TRBD2 (6 bases). CDR3 length: 15 residues. Trimming pared 5 bases from V and 4 bases from J, leaving 17 bases between. Germline-derived CDR1 and CDR2 are LNHDA and SQIVND (reference sequence). This CDR3 reads CASSSRGAGRETQYF. Here the CDR3 DNA reads TGTGCCAGTAGTTCACGGGGTGCGGGGAGAGAGACCCAGTACTTC.

This clone was counted once. This chain uses TRBV28 with TRBJ1-5; maybe TRBD1 (6 bases). Per germline, CDR1 MDHEN and CDR2 SYDVKM. V was trimmed by 2 bases and J by 13 bases, leaving 21 bases between them. The CDR3 totals 15 residues. Here the CDR3 DNA reads TGTGCCAGCAGTTTAGGACCCAGTACAGGGAAGATTCAGCATTTT. This codes for CASSLGPSTGKIQHF.

Only a few counts were recorded for this clone. The rearrangement links TRBV6-5 to TRBJ2-7; 8 nucleotides agree with TRBD2. The CDR3 is 13 residues long. V lost 11 bases to trimming and J lost 4 bases; unmatched junction nucleotides: 10. The germline V gene has CDR1 MNHEY and CDR2 SVGAGI. CDR3 protein: CAVRREGTYEQYF. In nucleotides, the CDR3 is TGTGCCGTTCGACGGGAGGGCACGTACGAGCAGTACTTC.

Note on this clone: The junction shows a germline mismatch at one end, possibly a read error. The chain recombines TRBV2 with TRBJ2-1; 10 bases are a match to TRBD2. Germline V gives CDR1 SNHLY, CDR2 FYNNEI. CDR3 length equals 14 residues. The CDR3 DNA reads TGTGCCAGCAGCGAAGCGGGGGGGGGTAATGAGCAGTTCTTC. Protein product: CASSEAGGGNEQFF.

The rearrangement joins TRBV6-1 to TRBJ2-6, with 7 nucleotides matching TRBD2. Germline V lookup: CDR1 MNHNS, CDR2 SASEGT. The CDR3 contains 15 residues. V shed 1 base, J shed 3 bases, and the junction held 0 bases outside the gene matches. The CDR3 DNA follows: TGTGCCAGCAGTGAAGGGACTAGTGGGGCCAACGTCCTGACTTTC. This translates into CASSEGTSGANVLTF.

The V and J genes are TRBV11-2 and TRBJ2-3; tentative D call: TRBD2 (5 bases). Trimming removed 4 bases from V and 3 bases from J, with 11 bases in between. CDR3 length: 14 residues. Germline assignment: CDR1 SGHAT and CDR2 FQNNGV. The CDR3 reads CASSSRTRTDTQYF. As DNA, the CDR3 is TGTGCCAGCAGCTCCCGCACTAGAACAGATACGCAGTATTTT.

This chain links TRBV7-9 with TRBJ2-7; a possible D gene is TRBD1 (5 bases). There are 15 residues in the CDR3. V dropped 1 base and J dropped 3 bases, with 13 bases sitting between them. Per the germline V gene, CDR1 is SEHNR and CDR2 is FQNEAQ (reference sequence). This CDR3 reads CASSLGAGKNYEQYF. DNA for the CDR3: TGTGCCAGCAGCTTAGGTGCAGGGAAGAACTACGAGCAGTACTTC.

The chain combines TRBV5-5 with TRBJ1-5; weak D call: TRBD1 (5 bases). Germline-derived CDR1 and CDR2 are SGHKS and YYEKEE (reference sequence). This CDR3 is 15 amino acids long. V lost 0 bases and J lost 2, with 9 bases in between. The CDR3, as DNA: TGTGCCAGCAGCTTGGGGGGCGCAGGCAATCAGCCCCAGCATTTT. Translation: CASSLGGAGNQPQHF.

CDR3 in DNA: TGTGCCAGCAGCTTACCCCTGGGGGACAGGGGTGAAAAACTGTTTTTT. It translates to CASSLPLGDRGEKLFF. V usage is TRBV7-8 and J usage is TRBJ1-4, with TRBD1 matching 10 bases. Germline V gives CDR1 SGHVS, CDR2 FQNEAQ. The CDR3 length is 16 residues. V trimming: 2 bases; J trimming: 7 bases; junction bases outside the gene matches: 7.

This chain uses TRBV28 with TRBJ2-7; D uncertain. CDR3 length: 14 residues. Germline CDR1 MDHEN, CDR2 SYDVKM. Trimming removed 3 bases at V and 1 base at J, with 10 bases between. The CDR3 DNA sequence: TGTGCCAGCAGTTTCGGGTCATATTCCTACGAGCAGTACTTC. Translated: CASSFGSYSYEQYF.

The count of this clone is one. The CDR3 DNA reads as TGTGCCAGCAGTTACTCGGGGGGGAGCACTGAAGCTTTCTTT. This codes for CASSYSGGSTEAFF. The gene calls are TRBV6-6 and TRBJ1-1; maybe TRBD1 (5 bases). Trimming took off 0 bases at V and 4 bases at J, with 9 bases between the two ends. This CDR3 contains 14 residues. Germline values: CDR1 MNHNY, CDR2 SVGAGI (reference sequence).

CDR3 residues: CASSFDQGKEQFF. The CDR3 bases are TGTGCCAGCAGCTTTGACCAGGGAAAAGAGCAGTTCTTC. V and J are TRBV7-2 and TRBJ2-1, with D perhaps TRBD1 (5 bases). The CDR3 runs to 13 residues. V lost 3 bases, J lost 10 bases, and 13 bases lay in between. Germline-derived CDR1 and CDR2 are SGHTA and FQGNSA.

The chain combines TRBV19 with TRBJ1-5; no definite D call. The germline gives CDR1 LNHDA, CDR2 SQIVND (reference sequence). The CDR3 totals 15 residues. The V end lost 4 bases, the J end lost 1 base, and 11 bases lay between the germline ends. The CDR3 here is CASSSQAGSNQPQHF. The CDR3 DNA follows: TGTGCCAGTAGTAGTCAAGCGGGCAGCAATCAGCCCCAGCATTTT.

This chain joins TRBV6-5 and TRBJ1-5; D ambiguous. The germline V and J ends were trimmed by 6 bases and 0 bases, with 12 bases remaining between them. The CDR3 sequence is 15 residues long. Looked up from germline, CDR1 is MNHEY and CDR2 is SVGAGI. The chain's CDR3 is CASRVATFSNQPQHF. CDR3 sequence (DNA): TGTGCCAGCAGGGTAGCGACGTTTAGCAATCAGCCCCAGCATTTT.

This clone occurred once. The rearrangement joins TRBV18 to TRBJ1-4; a possible D gene is TRBD1 (5 bases). This CDR3 has 15 residues. Germline CDR1 KGHSH, CDR2 LQKENI. Deletions cut 2 bases from V and 8 bases from J, with 15 bases between. The CDR3 loop reads CASSPRSQVSEKLFF. The CDR3 DNA reads as TGTGCCAGCTCACCAAGGTCACAGGTTAGCGAAAAACTGTTTTTT. The variable domain in full, completed from reference TRBV18 and TRBJ1-4, reads NAGVMQNPRHLVRRRGQEARLRCSPMKGHSHVYWYRQLPEEGLKFMVYLQKENIIDESGMPKERFSAEFPKEGPSILRIQQVVRGDSAAYFCASSPRSQVSEKLFFGSGTQLSVL.

The genes are TRBV28 and TRBJ1-5; tentatively, D is TRBD1 (6 bases). The CDR3 runs to 15 residues. Germline V gives CDR1 MDHEN, CDR2 SYDVKM. V dropped 0 bases and J dropped 4 bases, with 10 bases sitting between them. The chain's CDR3 is CASSLWGAVNQPQHF. The CDR3 nucleotides read TGTGCCAGCAGTTTATGGGGGGCTGTGAATCAGCCCCAGCATTTT.

This clone was recorded many times. The chain joins TRBV6-1 to TRBJ1-4; D not certain. V lost 3 bases and J 0 bases, leaving 11 bases between the germline ends. CDR3 length: 16 residues. Germline CDR1 is MNHNS and CDR2 is SASEGT. CDR3 loop: CASSDRPGATNEKLFF. CDR3 sequence (DNA): TGTGCCAGCAGTGACAGACCCGGGGCAACTAATGAAAAACTGTTTTTT.

The DNA for the CDR3 is TGTGCCAGTAGTATATATGGCGGGAGGTCCCTCGACAATGAGCAGTTCTTC. It is translated as CASSIYGGRSLDNEQFF. The chain recombines TRBV19 with TRBJ2-1, with 8 bases aligning to TRBD2. The CDR3 spans 17 residues. Germline V gives CDR1 LNHDA, CDR2 SQIVND (reference sequence). The junction had 11 bases not matched to a gene; V was cut back by 2 bases and J by 5 bases.

This chain connects TRBV4-1 to TRBJ2-1, with D possibly matching TRBD2 (6 bases). The ends were cut back, 0 bases at V and 8 bases at J, with 17 bases in the middle. Looked up from germline, CDR1 is MGHRA and CDR2 is YSYEKL. CDR3 size: 16 residues. The CDR3 sequence is CASSQDWDSSFYEQFF. The DNA for the CDR3 is TGCGCCAGCAGCCAAGATTGGGACTCAAGCTTCTATGAGCAGTTCTTC.

The chain carries TRBV30 and TRBJ1-4, with D hard to call. The CDR3 runs 13 residues. Trimming removed 8 bases at V and 4 bases at J, with 14 bases between. Germline V gives CDR1 GTSNPN, CDR2 SVGIG (reference sequence). The CDR3 loop reads CASSSKNNEKLFF. The CDR3 DNA reads as TGTGCCAGTAGTAGCAAAAATAATGAAAAACTGTTTTTT. Supplemented by reference TRBV30 and TRBJ1-4, the full variable domain reads SQTIHQWPATLVQPVGSPLSLECTVEGTSNPNLYWYRQAAGRGLQLLFYSVGIGQISSEVPQNLSASRPQDRQFILSSKKLLLSDSGFYLCASSSKNNEKLFFGSGTQLSVL.